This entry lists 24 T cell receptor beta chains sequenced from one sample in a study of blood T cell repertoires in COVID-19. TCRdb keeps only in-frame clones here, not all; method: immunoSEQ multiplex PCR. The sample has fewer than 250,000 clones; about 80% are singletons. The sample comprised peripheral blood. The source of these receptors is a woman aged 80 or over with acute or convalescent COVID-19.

CDR3 sequence: CASKSSSYNSPLHF. In DNA form, the CDR3 reads TGTGCCAGCAAAAGTAGCTCCTATAATTCACCCCTCCACTTT. The chain carries TRBV27 and TRBJ1-6; D unresolved. The V end lost 7 bases, the J end lost 0 bases, and 7 bases lay between the germline ends. Germline CDR1 reads MNHEY; CDR2 reads SMNVEV (reference sequence). The CDR3 runs to 14 residues.

CDR3 in amino acids: CASSQQQMNTEAFF. The CDR3 coding sequence is TGTGCCAGCAGCCAACAACAGATGAACACTGAAGCTTTCTTT. The V and J genes are TRBV14 and TRBJ1-1, with D unresolved. The V gene lost 2 bases and the J gene lost 0 bases, with 7 bases spanning the gap. CDR1 SGHDN and CDR2 FVKESK come from the germline V gene. This CDR3 comprises 14 residues.

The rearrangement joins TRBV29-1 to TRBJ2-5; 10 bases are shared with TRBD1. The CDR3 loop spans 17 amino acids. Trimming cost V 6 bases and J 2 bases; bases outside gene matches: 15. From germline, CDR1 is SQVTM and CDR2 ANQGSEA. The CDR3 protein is CSVSTPGQGRGQETQYF. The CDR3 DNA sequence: TGCAGCGTGTCCACTCCGGGACAGGGGCGGGGGCAAGAGACCCAGTACTTC.

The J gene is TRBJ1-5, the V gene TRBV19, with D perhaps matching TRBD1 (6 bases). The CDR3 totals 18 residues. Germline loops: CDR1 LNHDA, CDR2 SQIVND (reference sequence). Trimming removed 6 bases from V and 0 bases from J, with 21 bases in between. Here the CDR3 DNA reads TGTGCCAGTAGCTCGGGCAGGGGAACCCTATATAGCAATCAGCCCCAGCATTTT. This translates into CASSSGRGTLYSNQPQHF.

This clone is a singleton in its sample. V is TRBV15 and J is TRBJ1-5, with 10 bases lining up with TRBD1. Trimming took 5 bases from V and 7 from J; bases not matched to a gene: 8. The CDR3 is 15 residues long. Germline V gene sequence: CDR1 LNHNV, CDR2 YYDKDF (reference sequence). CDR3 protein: CATSARDRGLQPQHF. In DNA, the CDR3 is TGTGCCACCAGCGCCCGGGACAGGGGCCTACAGCCCCAGCATTTT. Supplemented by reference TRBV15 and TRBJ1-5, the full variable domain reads DAMVIQNPRYQVTQFGKPVTLSCSQTLNHNVMYWYQQKSSQAPKLLFHYYDKDFNNEADTPDNFQSRRPNTSFCFLDIRSPGLGDTAMYLCATSARDRGLQPQHFGDGTRLSIL.

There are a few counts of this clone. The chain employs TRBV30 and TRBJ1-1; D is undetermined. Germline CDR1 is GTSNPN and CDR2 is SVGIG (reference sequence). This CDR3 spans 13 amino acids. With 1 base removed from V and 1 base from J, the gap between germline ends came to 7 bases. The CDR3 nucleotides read TGTGCCTGGAGTGAAGGCGGGAACACTGAAGCTTTCTTT. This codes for CAWSEGGNTEAFF. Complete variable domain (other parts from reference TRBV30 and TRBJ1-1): SQTIHQWPATLVQPVGSPLSLECTVEGTSNPNLYWYRQAAGRGLQLLFYSVGIGQISSEVPQNLSASRPQDRQFILSSKKLLLSDSGFYLCAWSEGGNTEAFFGQGTRLTVV.

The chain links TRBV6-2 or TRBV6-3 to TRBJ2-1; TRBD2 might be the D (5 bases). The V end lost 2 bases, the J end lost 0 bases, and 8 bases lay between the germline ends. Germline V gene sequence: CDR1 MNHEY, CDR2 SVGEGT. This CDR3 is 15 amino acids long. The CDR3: CASSYEGSSYNEQFF. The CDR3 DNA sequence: TGTGCCAGCAGTTACGAGGGCAGCTCCTACAATGAGCAGTTCTTC.

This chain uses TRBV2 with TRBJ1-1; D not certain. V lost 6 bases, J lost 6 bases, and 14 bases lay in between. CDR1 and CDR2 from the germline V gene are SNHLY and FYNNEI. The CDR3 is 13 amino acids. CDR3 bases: TGTGCCAGCAGAGCCGGGCCGCGGGCTGAAGCTTTCTTT. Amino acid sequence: CASRAGPRAEAFF.

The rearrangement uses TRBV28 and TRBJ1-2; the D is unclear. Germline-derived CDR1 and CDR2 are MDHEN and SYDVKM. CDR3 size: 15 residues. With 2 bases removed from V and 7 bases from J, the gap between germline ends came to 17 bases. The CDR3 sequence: CASSLETPGGPGYTF. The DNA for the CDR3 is TGTGCCAGCAGTTTAGAGACTCCTGGCGGTCCTGGCTACACCTTC.

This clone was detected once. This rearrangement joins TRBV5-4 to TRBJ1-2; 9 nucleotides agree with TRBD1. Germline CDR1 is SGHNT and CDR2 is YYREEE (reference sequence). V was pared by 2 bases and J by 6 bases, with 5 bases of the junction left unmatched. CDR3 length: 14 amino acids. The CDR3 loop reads CASSLYYRGHGYTF. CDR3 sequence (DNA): TGTGCCAGCAGCTTATATTACAGGGGGCATGGCTACACCTTC.

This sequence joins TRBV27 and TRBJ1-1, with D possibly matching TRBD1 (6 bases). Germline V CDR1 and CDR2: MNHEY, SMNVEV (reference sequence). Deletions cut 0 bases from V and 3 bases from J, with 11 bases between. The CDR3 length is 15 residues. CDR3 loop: CASSLSIRGDTEAFF. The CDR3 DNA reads TGTGCCAGCAGTTTATCGATCAGGGGTGACACTGAAGCTTTCTTT.

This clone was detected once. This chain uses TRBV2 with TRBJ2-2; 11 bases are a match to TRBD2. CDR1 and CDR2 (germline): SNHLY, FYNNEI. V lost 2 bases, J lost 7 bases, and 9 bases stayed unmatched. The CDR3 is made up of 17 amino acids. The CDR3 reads CASSEWGLAERSGELFF. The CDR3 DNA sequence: TGTGCCAGCAGTGAATGGGGACTAGCGGAACGTAGCGGGGAGCTGTTTTTT.

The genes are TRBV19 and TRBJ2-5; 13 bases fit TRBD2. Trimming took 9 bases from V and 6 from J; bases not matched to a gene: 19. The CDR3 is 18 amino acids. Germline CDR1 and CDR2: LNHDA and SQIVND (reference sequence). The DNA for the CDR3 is TGTGCCAGAATAAAGACTAGCGGGGGGCTGAGCTACGGGAAGACCCAGTACTTC. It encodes CARIKTSGGLSYGKTQYF.

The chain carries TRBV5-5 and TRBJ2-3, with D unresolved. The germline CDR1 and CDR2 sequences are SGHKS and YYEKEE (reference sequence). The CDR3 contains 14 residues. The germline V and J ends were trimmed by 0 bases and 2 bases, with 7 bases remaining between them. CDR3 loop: CASSLGRNTDTQYF. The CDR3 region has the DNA TGTGCCAGCAGCTTGGGCAGGAACACAGATACGCAGTATTTT.

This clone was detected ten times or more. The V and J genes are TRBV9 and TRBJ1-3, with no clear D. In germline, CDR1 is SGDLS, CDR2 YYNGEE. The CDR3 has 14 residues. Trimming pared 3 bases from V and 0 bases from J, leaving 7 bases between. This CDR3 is CASSDSGSGNTIYF. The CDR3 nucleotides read TGTGCCAGCAGCGATAGTGGCTCTGGAAACACCATATATTTT.

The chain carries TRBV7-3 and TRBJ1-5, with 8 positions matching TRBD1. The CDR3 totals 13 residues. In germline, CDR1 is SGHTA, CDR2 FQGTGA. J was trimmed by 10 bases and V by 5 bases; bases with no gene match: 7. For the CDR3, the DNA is TGTGCCAGCAGCCTGACAGGGGAAGAACCCCAGCATTTT. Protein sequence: CASSLTGEEPQHF. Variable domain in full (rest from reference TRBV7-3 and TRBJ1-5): GAGVSQTPSNKVTEKGKYVELRCDPISGHTALYWYRQSLGQGPEFLIYFQGTGAADDSGLPNDRFFAVRPEGSVSTLKIQRTERGDSAVYLCASSLTGEEPQHFGDGTRLSIL.

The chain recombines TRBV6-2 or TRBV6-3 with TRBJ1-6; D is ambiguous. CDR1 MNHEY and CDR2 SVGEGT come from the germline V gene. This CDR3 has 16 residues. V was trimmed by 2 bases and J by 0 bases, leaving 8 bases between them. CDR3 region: CASSYEGNSYNSPLHF. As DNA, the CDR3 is TGTGCCAGCAGTTACGAGGGAAACTCCTATAATTCACCCCTCCACTTT.

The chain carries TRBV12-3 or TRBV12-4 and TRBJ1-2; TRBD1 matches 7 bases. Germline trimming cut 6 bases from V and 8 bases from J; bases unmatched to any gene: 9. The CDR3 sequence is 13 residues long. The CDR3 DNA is TGTGCCAGCAGCGATGGACAGGCACGCGGCTACACCTTC. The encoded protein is CASSDGQARGYTF.

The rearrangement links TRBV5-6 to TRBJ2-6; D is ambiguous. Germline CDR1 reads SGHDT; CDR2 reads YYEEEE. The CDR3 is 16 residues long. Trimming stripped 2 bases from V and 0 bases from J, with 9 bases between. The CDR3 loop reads CASSFPRSSGANVLTF. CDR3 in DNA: TGTGCCAGCAGCTTTCCGAGGAGCTCTGGGGCCAACGTCCTGACTTTC.

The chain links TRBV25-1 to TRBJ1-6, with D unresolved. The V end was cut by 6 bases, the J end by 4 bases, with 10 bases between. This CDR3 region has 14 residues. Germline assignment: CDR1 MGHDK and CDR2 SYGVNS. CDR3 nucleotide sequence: TGTGCCAGCAGCCAGGCGCTTTATAATTCACCCCTCCACTTT. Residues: CASSQALYNSPLHF.

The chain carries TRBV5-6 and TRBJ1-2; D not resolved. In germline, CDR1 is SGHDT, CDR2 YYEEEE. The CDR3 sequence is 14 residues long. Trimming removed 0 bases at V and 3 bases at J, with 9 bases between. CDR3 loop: CASSLAHGHYGYTF. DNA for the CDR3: TGTGCCAGCAGCTTGGCCCATGGCCACTATGGCTACACCTTC.

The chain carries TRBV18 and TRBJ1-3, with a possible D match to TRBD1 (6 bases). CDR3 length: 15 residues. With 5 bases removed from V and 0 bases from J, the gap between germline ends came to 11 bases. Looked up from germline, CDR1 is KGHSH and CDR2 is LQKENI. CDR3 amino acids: CASSETGYSGNTIYF. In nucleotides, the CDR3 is TGTGCCAGCTCAGAAACAGGGTACTCTGGAAACACCATATATTTT.

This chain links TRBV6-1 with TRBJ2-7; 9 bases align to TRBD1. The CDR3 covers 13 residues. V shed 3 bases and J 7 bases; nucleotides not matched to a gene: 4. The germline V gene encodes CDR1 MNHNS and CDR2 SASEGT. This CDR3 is CASSETGGWEQYF. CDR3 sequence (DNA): TGTGCCAGCAGTGAGACAGGGGGTTGGGAGCAGTACTTC.

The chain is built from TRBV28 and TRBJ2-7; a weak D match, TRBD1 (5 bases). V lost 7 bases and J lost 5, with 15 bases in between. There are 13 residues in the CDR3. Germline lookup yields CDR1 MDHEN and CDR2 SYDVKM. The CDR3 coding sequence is TGTGCCAGCACTCCAGGGTCTTCCGACGAGCAGTACTTC. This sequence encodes CASTPGSSDEQYF.